The clone carrying this T cell receptor beta chain was seen once. In germline, CDR1 is MGHRA, CDR2 YSYEKL. J gave up 6 bases and V 0 bases, and 8 bases lay outside the gene matches. The CDR3 covers 16 residues. These data come from a study of blood T cell repertoires in COVID-19. Data came from immunoSEQ multiplex PCR; TCRdb stores just in-frame clones and leaves some out. There are fewer than 180,000 clones in the sample; 75% to 90% occur only once, and about 4% lies in the top ten. This rearrangement joins TRBV4-1 to TRBJ2-7, with 10 bases aligning to TRBD1. The receptor was isolated from a woman in her sixties or seventies with active or convalescent COVID-19. Sequences were obtained from peripheral blood. The CDR3 reads CASSQDLDRGQGEQYF. In DNA form, the CDR3 reads TGCGCCAGCAGCCAAGATCTTGACAGGGGGCAGGGCGAGCAGTACTTC.